This T cell receptor (beta chain) was sequenced in a study of CD8 T cells in Susac syndrome. Notes on the study in general: A relatively small number of individuals underwent TCR sequencing and HLA analysis.

Reverse transcription of roughly 0.45 to 1 ug RNA used random hexamers. From the immunoSEQ multiplex PCR reads, TCRdb called clonotypes with MiXCR, one entry per CDR3 protein. The table has about 150,000 distinct CDR3 sequences, about 96% seen once; the top ten hold 0.095% to 0.15%. V was cut by 4 bases and J by 6 bases, with 12 bases left in between. The germline V gene encodes CDR1 SQVTM and CDR2 ANQGSEA. The CDR3 has 12 amino acids. TEMRA cells were FACS-enriched, and CD8+ and CD4+ T cells were isolated negatively. This clonotype was found a few times. What it binds is not known. The source of this sequence is a human donor with Susac syndrome. The specimen was CD4+ T cells from PBMCs. This chain joins TRBV29-1 and TRBJ1-2; no reliable D call. In DNA form, the CDR3 reads TGCAGCGTTGCAAGTACAACCGATGGCTACACCTTC. This gives the protein CSVASTTDGYTF.